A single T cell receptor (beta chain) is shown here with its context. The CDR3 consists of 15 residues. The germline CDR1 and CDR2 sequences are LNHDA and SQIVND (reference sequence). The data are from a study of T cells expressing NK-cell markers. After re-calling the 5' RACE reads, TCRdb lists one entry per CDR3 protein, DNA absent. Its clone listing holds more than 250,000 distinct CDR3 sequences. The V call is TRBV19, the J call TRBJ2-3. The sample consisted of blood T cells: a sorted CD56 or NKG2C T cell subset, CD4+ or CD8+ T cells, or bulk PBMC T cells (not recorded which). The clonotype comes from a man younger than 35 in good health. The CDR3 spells CASSMNGLIRDTQYF.